This T cell receptor beta chain was captured in a study of cytomegalovirus exposure and HLA in healthy donors. The study, taken as a whole, reports: Segments of the TCR beta V type were, in most cases, productive about 87% or about 30% of the time in an earlier analysis.

The CDR3 contains 14 residues. The V end was cut by 4 bases, the J end by 1 base, with 9 bases between. In germline, CDR1 is MGHDK, CDR2 SYGVNS. As concerns this clone: Its antigen is unidentified.

Primers included in the PCR were 60 Vbeta and 13 Jbeta primers. Assay used: immunoSEQ multiplex PCR; TCRdb lists only in-frame clones, some missing. This table lists 100,000 to 150,000 clones. This sequence was found in a man aged 40-50 years in good health and CMV-seronegative. Source material: PBMCs. V and J are TRBV25-1 and TRBJ2-3; D might be TRBD2 (6 bases). The CDR3 spells CASSVAGRTDTQYF. The CDR3, as DNA: TGTGCCAGCAGTGTTGCGGGACGCACAGATACGCAGTATTTT.